This T cell receptor (beta chain) comes out of a study of shared clonotypes between healthy human individuals. Study details: The study drew on a couple of women and three men aged 18 to 49 as donors. Overall study results and limits: Naive subsets usually exceeded memory subsets in estimated richness.

All donors were healthy HIV-negative adults lacking recent acute infections or vaccinations. Concerning this clone: Its antigen is unknown.

The CDR3 extends over 13 amino acids. V was clipped by 2 bases and J by 6 bases, with 12 bases between them. In germline, CDR1 is SGHRS, CDR2 YFSETQ. At deep level, the assay was performed. Measured with immunoSEQ multiplex PCR; TCRdb has only the in-frame clones, and not every one. This table has some 2,500,000 clones, over 85% appearing once. Sequences were obtained from naive CD4+ T cells from PBMCs. As to subset: CD45RA+ positively selected. The V call is TRBV5-1, the J call TRBJ2-7; D gene ambiguous. The clonotype comes from a man younger than 35 in good health. Some clones in this sample may be carry-over from other donors' samples. The CDR3 region has the DNA TGCGCCAGCAGCTTCGGGTCCGCCGGCGAGCAGTACTTC. This codes for CASSFGSAGEQYF.